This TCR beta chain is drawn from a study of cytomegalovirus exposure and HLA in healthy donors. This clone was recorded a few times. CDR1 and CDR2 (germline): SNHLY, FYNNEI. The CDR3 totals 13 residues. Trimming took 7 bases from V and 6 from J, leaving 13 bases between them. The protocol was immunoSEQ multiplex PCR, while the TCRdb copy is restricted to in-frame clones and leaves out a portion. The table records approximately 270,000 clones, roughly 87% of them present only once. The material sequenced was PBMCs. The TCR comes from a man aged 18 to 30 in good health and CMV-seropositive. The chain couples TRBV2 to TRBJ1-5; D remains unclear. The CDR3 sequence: CASTGLSSQPQHF. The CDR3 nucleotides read TGTGCCAGCACAGGCTTATCATCTCAGCCCCAGCATTTT.